This TCR beta chain was sequenced during a study of T cells in Graves' hyperthyroidism and ophthalmopathy. This clonotype showed up just a few times. Germline CDR1 is SNHLY and CDR2 is FYNNEI. The CDR3 contains 15 residues. With V trimmed by 4 bases and J by 0 bases, 0 bases remained unmatched. RNA transcripts provided the source from which TCR beta CDR3 regions were amplified. A set of HTBI primers served as the primers for a first-round RT-PCR of the TCR CDR3. TCRdb processed the multiplex PCR reads anew with MiXCR; each CDR3 protein has one entry. The table records hundreds of thousands of distinct CDR3 sequences, 38% of them present only once.

The chain carries TRBV2 and TRBJ1-5; 10 positions match TRBD1. Material for sequencing was blood. The clonotype was recovered from a man in his late teens or twenties with Graves' hyperthyroidism. The CDR3 region has the DNA TGTGCCAGCAGTGGACAGGGGGCTAGCAATCAGCCCCAGCATTTT. Residues: CASSGQGASNQPQHF.